This T cell receptor (beta chain) was profiled in a study of T cell responses to AZD1222 COVID-19 vaccine. General study findings and limits: Unmutated variant regions are reportedly the target of nearly half of TCRs that are spike-specific. Repertoires in all cases were sampled only once the peak T cell response had passed. White British donors predominated, females outnumbered males, and clonal diversity was possibly underestimated.

This CDR3 is 10 amino acids long. Trimming stripped 9 bases from V and 13 bases from J, with 13 bases between. Germline V gene lookup returns CDR1 LNHDA and CDR2 SQIVND (reference sequence). This clone was counted a few times. The antigen is not known. The protocol was immunoSEQ multiplex PCR, while the TCRdb copy is restricted to in-frame clones and leaves out a portion. The sample comprises about 150,000 clones, about nine tenths of which are singletons, and 5.5% to 8.5% rests with the top ten. The clonotype comes from an adult who had recovered from COVID-19. Here the sequenced sample was peripheral blood, taken after recovery from COVID-19. This chain connects TRBV19 to TRBJ1-5, with TRBD1 as a possible D gene (5 bases). This CDR3 reads CASGTFEQHF. In DNA form, the CDR3 reads TGTGCCAGCGGGACCTTTGAGCAGCATTTT.